The source of this T cell receptor beta chain is a study of T cell clones after liver transplantation. Study-level background: Apart from a few HCV-positive recipients, transplants were for non-autoimmune, non-viral reasons.

Some clones are missing from TCRdb's copy, which holds only in-frame ones; the method was immunoSEQ multiplex PCR. The repertoire holds roughly 62,000 clones, with around two thirds as singletons. CDR3 length equals 12 residues. The V end lost 3 bases, the J end lost 5 bases, and 8 bases lay between the germline ends. Germline CDR1 and CDR2: MNHEY and SMNVEV (reference sequence). The receptor was derived from a human patient who received a liver transplant. Some T cells may arise from the graft donor. The sequencing here drew on CD4+ T cells from blood, taken at the approximately 16-month timepoint. This chain joins TRBV27 and TRBJ2-7; D uncertain. In nucleotides, the CDR3 is TGTGCCAGCAGTTTCGGCGAGGACGAGCAGTACGTC. It translates to CASSFGEDEQYV.